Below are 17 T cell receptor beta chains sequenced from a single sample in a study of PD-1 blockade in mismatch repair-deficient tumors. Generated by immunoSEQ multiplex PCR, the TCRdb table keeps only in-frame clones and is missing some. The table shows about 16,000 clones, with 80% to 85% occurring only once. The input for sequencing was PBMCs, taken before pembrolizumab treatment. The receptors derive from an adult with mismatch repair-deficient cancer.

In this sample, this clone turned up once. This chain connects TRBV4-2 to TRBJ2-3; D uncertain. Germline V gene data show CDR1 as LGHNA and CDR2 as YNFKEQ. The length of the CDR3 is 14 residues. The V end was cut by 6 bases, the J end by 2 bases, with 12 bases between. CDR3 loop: CASRLGRSTDTQYF. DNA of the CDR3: TGTGCCAGCAGGTTGGGCAGGTCCACAGATACGCAGTATTTT.

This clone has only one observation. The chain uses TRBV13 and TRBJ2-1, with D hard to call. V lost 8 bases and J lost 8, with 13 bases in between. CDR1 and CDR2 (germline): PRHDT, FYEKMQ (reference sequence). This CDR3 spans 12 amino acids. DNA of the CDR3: TGTGCCAGCCGCTCTTTTAGCCATGAGCAGTTCTTC. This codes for CASRSFSHEQFF.

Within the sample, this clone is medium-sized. CDR3 nucleotide sequence: TGTGCCAGCAGCTTCGGGACAGGGAGGTGGATTGGCTTCAAGAACACTGAAGCTTTCTTT. Translation gives CASSFGTGRWIGFKNTEAFF. The genes are TRBV7-4 and TRBJ1-1, with 9 nucleotides matching TRBD1. Germline V lookup: CDR1 SGHVT, CDR2 SQSDAQ. The CDR3 totals 20 residues. J lost 1 base, V lost 3 bases, and 18 bases had no gene match.

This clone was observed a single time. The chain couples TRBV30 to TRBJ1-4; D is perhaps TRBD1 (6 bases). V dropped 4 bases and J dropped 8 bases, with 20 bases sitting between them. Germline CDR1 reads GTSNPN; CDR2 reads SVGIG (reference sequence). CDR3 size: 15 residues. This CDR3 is CAWTIGGTGLEKLFF. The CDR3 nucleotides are TGTGCCTGGACCATTGGAGGAACAGGGCTAGAAAAACTGTTTTTT. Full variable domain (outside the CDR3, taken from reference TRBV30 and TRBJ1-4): SQTIHQWPATLVQPVGSPLSLECTVEGTSNPNLYWYRQAAGRGLQLLFYSVGIGQISSEVPQNLSASRPQDRQFILSSKKLLLSDSGFYLCAWTIGGTGLEKLFFGSGTQLSVL.

In nucleotides, the CDR3 is TGCGCCAGCAGCCAAGACCCTAGTACGTCCGGAAACATTCAGTACTTC. It specifies CASSQDPSTSGNIQYF. This chain uses TRBV4-1 with TRBJ2-4, with no clear D. Germline V gene lookup returns CDR1 MGHRA and CDR2 YSYEKL. V dropped 0 bases and J dropped 6 bases, with 15 bases sitting between them. The CDR3 runs 16 residues.

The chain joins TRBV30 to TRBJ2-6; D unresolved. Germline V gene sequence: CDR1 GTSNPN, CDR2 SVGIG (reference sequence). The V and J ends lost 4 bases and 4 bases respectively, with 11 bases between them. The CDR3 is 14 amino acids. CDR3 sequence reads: CAWKGDRGANVLTF. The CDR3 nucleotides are TGTGCCTGGAAAGGCGACCGGGGGGCCAACGTCCTGACTTTC.

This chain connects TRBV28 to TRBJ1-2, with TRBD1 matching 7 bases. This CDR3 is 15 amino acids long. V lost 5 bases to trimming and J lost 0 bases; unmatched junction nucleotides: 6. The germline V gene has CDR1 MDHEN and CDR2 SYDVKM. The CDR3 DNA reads TGTGCCAGCAGTCCCCGGGACAGAGCTAACTATGGCTACACCTTC. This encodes CASSPRDRANYGYTF.

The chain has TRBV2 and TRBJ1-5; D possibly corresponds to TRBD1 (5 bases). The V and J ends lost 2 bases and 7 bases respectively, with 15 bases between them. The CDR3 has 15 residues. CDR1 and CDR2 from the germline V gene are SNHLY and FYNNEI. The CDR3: CASSEMGVRGQPQHF. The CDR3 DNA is TGTGCCAGCAGTGAAATGGGCGTAAGGGGACAGCCCCAGCATTTT.

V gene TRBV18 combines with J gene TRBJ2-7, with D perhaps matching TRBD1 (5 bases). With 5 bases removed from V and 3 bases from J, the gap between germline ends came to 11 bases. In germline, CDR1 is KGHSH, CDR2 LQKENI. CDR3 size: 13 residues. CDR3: CASSRGFNYEQYF. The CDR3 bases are TGTGCCAGCTCAAGGGGCTTCAACTACGAGCAGTACTTC.

CDR3 in amino acids: CASSSRADTEAFF. The DNA of the CDR3 is TGTGCCAGCAGTTCCCGGGCGGACACTGAAGCTTTCTTT. The rearrangement joins TRBV6-9 to TRBJ1-1; no firm D call. The germline V and J ends were trimmed by 4 bases and 3 bases, with 9 bases remaining between them. The germline V gene has CDR1 MNHGY and CDR2 SVAAGI. The CDR3 covers 13 residues.

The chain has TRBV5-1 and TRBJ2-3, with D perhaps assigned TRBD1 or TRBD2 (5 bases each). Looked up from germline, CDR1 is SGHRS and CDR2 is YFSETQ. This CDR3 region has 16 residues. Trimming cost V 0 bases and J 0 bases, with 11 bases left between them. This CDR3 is CASSLAGRPSTDTQYF. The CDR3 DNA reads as TGCGCCAGCAGCTTGGCGGGACGCCCTAGCACAGATACGCAGTATTTT.

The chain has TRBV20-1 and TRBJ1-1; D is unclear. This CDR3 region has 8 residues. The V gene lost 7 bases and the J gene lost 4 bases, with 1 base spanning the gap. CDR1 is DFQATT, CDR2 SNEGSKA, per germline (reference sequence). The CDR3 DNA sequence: TGCAGTGTCACTGAAGCTTTCTTT. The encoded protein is CSVTEAFF.

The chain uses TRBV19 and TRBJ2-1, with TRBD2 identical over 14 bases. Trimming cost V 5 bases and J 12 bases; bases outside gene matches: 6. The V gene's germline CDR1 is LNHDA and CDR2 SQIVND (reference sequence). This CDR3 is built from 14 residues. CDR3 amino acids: CASSVGTSGRRQFF. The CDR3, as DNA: TGTGCCAGTAGTGTCGGGACTAGCGGGAGACGGCAGTTCTTC.

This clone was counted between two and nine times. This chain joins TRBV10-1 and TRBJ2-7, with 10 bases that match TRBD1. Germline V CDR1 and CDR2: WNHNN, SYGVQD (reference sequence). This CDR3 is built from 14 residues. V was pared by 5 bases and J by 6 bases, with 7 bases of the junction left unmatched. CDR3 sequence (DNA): TGCGCCAGCAGTACCGGGACAGGGGCAGCCGAGCAGTACTTC. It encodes CASSTGTGAAEQYF.

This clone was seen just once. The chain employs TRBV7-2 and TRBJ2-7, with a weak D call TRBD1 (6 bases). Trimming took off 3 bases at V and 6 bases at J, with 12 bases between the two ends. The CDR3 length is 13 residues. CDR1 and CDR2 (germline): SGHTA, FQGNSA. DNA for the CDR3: TGTGCCAGCAGCTTGTTGGGACAACTCGAGCAGTACTTC. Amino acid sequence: CASSLLGQLEQYF.

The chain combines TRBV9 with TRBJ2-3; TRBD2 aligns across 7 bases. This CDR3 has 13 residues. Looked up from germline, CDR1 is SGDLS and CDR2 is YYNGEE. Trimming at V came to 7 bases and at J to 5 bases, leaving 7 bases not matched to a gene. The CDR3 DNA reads TGTGCCAGCTCCGGGAGGCGGGGAGATACGCAGTATTTT. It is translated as CASSGRRGDTQYF.

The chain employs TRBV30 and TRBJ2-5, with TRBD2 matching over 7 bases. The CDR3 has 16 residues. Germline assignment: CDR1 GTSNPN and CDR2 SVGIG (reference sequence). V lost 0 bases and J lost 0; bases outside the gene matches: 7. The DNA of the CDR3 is TGTGCCTGGAGTGTTGAGGTCGGGAGGTACCAAGAGACCCAGTACTTC. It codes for CAWSVEVGRYQETQYF.